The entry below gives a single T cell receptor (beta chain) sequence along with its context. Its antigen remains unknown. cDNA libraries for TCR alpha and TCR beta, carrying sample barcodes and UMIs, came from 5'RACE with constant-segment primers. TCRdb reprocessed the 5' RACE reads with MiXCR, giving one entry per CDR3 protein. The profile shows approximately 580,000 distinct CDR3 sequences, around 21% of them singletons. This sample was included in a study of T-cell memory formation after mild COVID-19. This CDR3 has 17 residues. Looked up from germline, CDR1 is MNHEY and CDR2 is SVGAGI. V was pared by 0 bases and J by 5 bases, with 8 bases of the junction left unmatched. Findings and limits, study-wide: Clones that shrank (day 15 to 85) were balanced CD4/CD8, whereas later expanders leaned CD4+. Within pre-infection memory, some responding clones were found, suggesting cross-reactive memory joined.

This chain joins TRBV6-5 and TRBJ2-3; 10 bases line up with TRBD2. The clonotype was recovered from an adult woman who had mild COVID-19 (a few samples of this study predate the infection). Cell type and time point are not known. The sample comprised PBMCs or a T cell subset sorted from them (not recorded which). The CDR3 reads CASSYSQAGGPGDTQYF. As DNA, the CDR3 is TGTGCCAGCAGTTACTCCCAAGCGGGAGGGCCGGGAGATACGCAGTATTTT.